Listed here are 26 T cell receptor beta chains from one sample, sequenced in a study of cytomegalovirus exposure and HLA in healthy donors. In the PCR, 60 Vbeta and 13 Jbeta primers were used. TCRdb keeps only in-frame clones here, not all; method: immunoSEQ multiplex PCR. The sample shows fewer than 70,000 clones, 83% of them seen only once. The sample comprised PBMCs. These receptors all stem from a human donor in good health.

This clone is a singleton in its sample. This chain links TRBV5-1 with TRBJ2-7, with TRBD2 identical over 12 bases. Germline V gene data show CDR1 as SGHRS and CDR2 as YFSETQ. V shed 0 bases and J 7 bases; nucleotides not matched to a gene: 5. The CDR3 covers 15 residues. The CDR3 sequence: CASSLGLAGDFEQYF. CDR3 coding DNA: TGCGCCAGCAGCTTGGGACTAGCGGGAGACTTTGAGCAGTACTTC.

The rearrangement joins TRBV6-5 to TRBJ1-1, with a tentative D call TRBD1 (5 bases). CDR1 MNHEY and CDR2 SVGAGI come from the germline V gene. The CDR3 is 11 residues long. V was pared by 8 bases and J by 3 bases, with 7 bases between. The CDR3: CASRGDTEAFF. CDR3 DNA: TGTGCCAGCCGGGGGGACACTGAAGCTTTCTTT.

The V gene is TRBV13, the J gene TRBJ2-2, with D uncertain. Germline loops: CDR1 PRHDT, CDR2 FYEKMQ (reference sequence). The germline V and J ends were trimmed by 2 bases and 6 bases, with 4 bases remaining between them. This CDR3 contains 12 residues. The CDR3 DNA sequence: TGTGCCAGCAGCTTATTCGCCGGGGAGCTGTTTTTT. It yields the protein CASSLFAGELFF.

The chain is built from TRBV15 and TRBJ1-4; the match to TRBD1 covers 9 bases. Germline lookup yields CDR1 LNHNV and CDR2 YYDKDF (reference sequence). The CDR3 is made up of 16 amino acids. The ends lost 0 bases at V and 10 bases at J; junction bases unmatched: 9. In nucleotides, the CDR3 is TGTGCCACCAGCAGAGATGTGTCGACAGGGGGAGGAAAACTGTTTTTT. It translates to CATSRDVSTGGGKLFF.

The V gene is TRBV28, the J gene TRBJ1-3, with 8 bases lining up with TRBD1. CDR3 size: 15 residues. The V and J ends lost 5 bases and 3 bases, in that order; junction bases with no gene match: 6. Germline V CDR1 and CDR2: MDHEN, SYDVKM. The CDR3 bases are TGTGCCAGCAGTGAGTCCGGGACAGGTGGAAACACCATATATTTT. Residues: CASSESGTGGNTIYF.

This chain joins TRBV7-9 and TRBJ2-1; TRBD2 is a possible D gene (5 bases). This CDR3 contains 12 residues. V was shortened by 3 bases and J by 10 bases, with 10 bases between the two germline ends. Germline CDR1 SEHNR, CDR2 FQNEAQ (reference sequence). The DNA of the CDR3 is TGTGCCAGCAGCTTTCTCGAGGGAGAGCAGTTCTTC. Its protein product is CASSFLEGEQFF.

This clone is a singleton in its sample. V gene TRBV30 combines with J gene TRBJ2-7; possible D gene TRBD1, 6 bases. With 1 base removed from V and 0 bases from J, the gap between germline ends came to 10 bases. The germline CDR1 and CDR2 sequences are GTSNPN and SVGIG (reference sequence). The CDR3 runs to 14 residues. CDR3 DNA sequence: TGTGCCTGGAGTGAGAGGGGGTACTCCTACGAGCAGTACTTC. Its translation is CAWSERGYSYEQYF. The whole variable domain, filled in from reference TRBV30 and TRBJ2-7, reads SQTIHQWPATLVQPVGSPLSLECTVEGTSNPNLYWYRQAAGRGLQLLFYSVGIGQISSEVPQNLSASRPQDRQFILSSKKLLLSDSGFYLCAWSERGYSYEQYFGPGTRLTVT.

The chain combines TRBV6-1 with TRBJ2-3; 7 nucleotides agree with TRBD1. The CDR3 covers 15 residues. The germline V gene has CDR1 MNHNS and CDR2 SASEGT. V was clipped by 1 base and J by 1 base; unmatched bases: 2. Here the CDR3 reads CASSEVTGGTDTQYF. The CDR3 nucleotides are TGTGCCAGCAGTGAAGTCACAGGGGGCACAGATACGCAGTATTTT.

The rearrangement links TRBV28 to TRBJ2-5; 8 bases line up with TRBD1. Looked up from germline, CDR1 is MDHEN and CDR2 is SYDVKM. There are 18 residues in the CDR3. The V gene end was trimmed by 6 bases and the J gene end by 6 bases; junction bases not matched to a gene: 21. The CDR3 nucleotides are TGTGCCAGCAGCTACTTTGAACGAAATCAGGGACAGGCGAAGACCCAGTACTTC. Translation: CASSYFERNQGQAKTQYF.

This chain connects TRBV5-1 to TRBJ2-5; 9 nucleotides align to TRBD2. Per the germline V gene, CDR1 is SGHRS and CDR2 is YFSETQ. V was clipped by 0 bases and J by 4 bases; unmatched bases: 4. The CDR3 is 15 amino acids. This chain's CDR3 is CASSLASGAIETQYF. The CDR3, as DNA: TGCGCCAGCAGCTTGGCTAGCGGGGCCATAGAGACCCAGTACTTC.

V and J are TRBV6-1 and TRBJ2-1, with 8 bases fitting TRBD2. The V gene's germline CDR1 is MNHNS and CDR2 SASEGT. There are 14 residues in the CDR3. Trimming cost V 6 bases and J 10 bases; bases outside gene matches: 11. Here the CDR3 DNA reads TGTGCCAGCAGCCCGGGACTAGACGTGGGGGAGCAGTTCTTC. Protein sequence: CASSPGLDVGEQFF.

V usage is TRBV5-4 and J usage is TRBJ2-3; TRBD1 matches at 8 bases. V lost 2 bases and J lost 1; bases outside the gene matches: 3. The CDR3 extends over 15 amino acids. Germline V gives CDR1 SGHNT, CDR2 YYREEE (reference sequence). CDR3 DNA: TGTGCCAGCAGCTTCGCAGGGGGCGGCACAGATACGCAGTATTTT. This translates into CASSFAGGGTDTQYF.

The chain carries TRBV18 and TRBJ1-2; possibly TRBD1 for D (5 bases). Trimming left V 4 bases short and J 0 bases short, with 9 bases between. Germline CDR1 is KGHSH and CDR2 is LQKENI. CDR3 length equals 14 residues. The CDR3 spells CASSLLQANYGYTF. In DNA, the CDR3 is TGTGCCAGCTCACTATTACAGGCTAACTATGGCTACACCTTC.

The chain carries TRBV10-1 and TRBJ2-1, with 8 bases matching TRBD2. V trimming: 6 bases; J trimming: 8 bases; junction bases outside the gene matches: 18. The CDR3 spans 17 residues. CDR1 and CDR2 (germline): WNHNN, SYGVQD (reference sequence). CDR3 nucleotides: TGCGCCAGCAGCGACACCTTGTTGGTCAGCGGGGGCCATGAGCAGTTCTTC. It encodes CASSDTLLVSGGHEQFF.

The rearrangement uses TRBV4-3 and TRBJ2-1; TRBD2 aligns across 11 bases. V lost 4 bases and J lost 7; bases outside the gene matches: 9. The V gene's germline CDR1 is LGHNA and CDR2 YSLEER. This CDR3 has 16 amino acids. As DNA, the CDR3 is TGCGCCAGCAGCCCCCTGTTTAGCGGGAGGGATAATGAGCAGTTCTTC. Translated: CASSPLFSGRDNEQFF.

V is TRBV7-2 and J is TRBJ1-3; 11 nucleotides match TRBD1. Germline CDR1 is SGHTA and CDR2 is FQGNSA. CDR3 length: 16 residues. Trimming at V came to 4 bases and at J to 3 bases, leaving 5 bases not matched to a gene. Here the CDR3 reads CASSYSGTGGGNTIYF. The CDR3 DNA reads as TGTGCCAGCAGCTACTCCGGGACAGGGGGTGGAAACACCATATATTTT.

The V and J genes are TRBV9 and TRBJ1-2; TRBD1 might be the D (6 bases). Germline V gives CDR1 SGDLS, CDR2 YYNGEE. With 4 bases removed from V and 8 bases from J, the gap between germline ends came to 15 bases. This CDR3 is built from 13 residues. This CDR3 reads CASSPQGLEGYTF. CDR3 nucleotide sequence: TGTGCCAGCAGCCCCCAGGGGCTGGAAGGCTACACCTTC.

The rearrangement uses TRBV7-6 and TRBJ1-1; weak D call: TRBD1 (6 bases). Germline V lookup: CDR1 SGHVS, CDR2 FNYEAQ. V was pared by 5 bases and J by 4 bases, with 17 bases between. The CDR3 extends over 15 amino acids. The CDR3 DNA is TGTGCCAGCAGCCGACCCGGGACACCCCTCACTGAAGCTTTCTTT. Its translation: CASSRPGTPLTEAFF.

The chain carries TRBV6-1 and TRBJ1-6, with 7 positions matching TRBD1. CDR1 is MNHNS, CDR2 SASEGT, per germline. The V gene end was trimmed by 2 bases and the J gene end by 7 bases; junction bases not matched to a gene: 5. The CDR3 is 15 residues long. CDR3 sequence: CASSESPGQNSPLHF. CDR3 in DNA: TGTGCCAGCAGTGAAAGCCCGGGACAGAATTCACCCCTCCACTTT.

The chain carries TRBV6-5 and TRBJ2-3; 7 nucleotides line up with TRBD2. V gave up 4 bases and J gave up 2 bases; unmatched junction bases: 6. CDR1 and CDR2 from the germline V gene are MNHEY and SVGAGI. CDR3 length: 15 amino acids. The CDR3 DNA reads TGTGCCAGCAGTTCGCCGACTAGCCACACAGATACGCAGTATTTT. This translates into CASSSPTSHTDTQYF.

CDR3 DNA sequence: TGTGCCAGCGATAGCGGGGGGGGTCGAGCGCAGTATTTT. As protein: CASDSGGGRAQYF. The chain employs TRBV6-6 and TRBJ2-3; TRBD2 aligns across 11 bases. This CDR3 has 13 residues. Unmatched junction bases numbered 8, after V lost 8 bases and J lost 10 bases. Germline values: CDR1 MNHNY, CDR2 SVGAGI (reference sequence).

This clone appeared a single time. This sequence joins TRBV9 and TRBJ1-2; 7 bases match TRBD1. V dropped 4 bases and J dropped 2; count of bases not matched to a gene: 8. CDR1 and CDR2 (germline): SGDLS, YYNGEE. The CDR3 is 15 residues long. CDR3 amino acids: CASSPPGTANYGYTF. DNA of the CDR3: TGTGCCAGCAGCCCGCCCGGGACAGCGAACTATGGCTACACCTTC.

The chain joins TRBV10-3 to TRBJ2-5; perhaps TRBD1 as D (5 bases). The DNA end is a closer match to TRBJ2-7, so the J assignment may be wrong. The CDR3 length is 14 residues. CDR1 and CDR2 from the germline V gene are ENHRY and SYGVKD. CDR3 region: CAISERGTLYEQYF. CDR3 nucleotides: TGTGCCATCAGTGAAAGGGGTACCTTGTACGAGCAGTACTTC.

This chain uses TRBV9 with TRBJ2-7, with 7 bases identical to TRBD2. The CDR3 contains 15 residues. The V and J ends lost 0 bases and 2 bases, in that order; junction bases with no gene match: 5. Germline CDR1 and CDR2: SGDLS and YYNGEE. In nucleotides, the CDR3 is TGTGCCAGCAGCGTAGAGGCTAGCGGACCCTACGAGCAGTACTTC. Its protein product is CASSVEASGPYEQYF.

The V gene is TRBV4-3, the J gene TRBJ2-2; D is unclear. The germline V gene has CDR1 LGHNA and CDR2 YSLEER. V lost 0 bases to trimming and J lost 6 bases, with 8 bases between them. The CDR3 contains 14 residues. The CDR3 bases are TGCGCCAGCAGCCAAGATTGGGCAGCCGGGGAGCTGTTTTTT. Its translation is CASSQDWAAGELFF.

The rearrangement joins TRBV9 to TRBJ1-3; 7 nucleotides match TRBD1. The trim removed 4 bases at V and 8 bases at J, leaving 12 bases unmatched. Germline V CDR1 and CDR2: SGDLS, YYNGEE. This CDR3 comprises 15 residues. The CDR3 DNA follows: TGTGCCAGCAGCAGAACCGGGGACAGTAGCGACACCATATATTTT. Translating gives CASSRTGDSSDTIYF.